Listed below are T cell receptor beta chains from one sample, sequenced in a study of early T cells in non-severe SARS-CoV-2 infection. TCRdb re-called the 5' RACE reads through MiXCR, storing one row per CDR3 protein. The data show some 88,000 distinct CDR3 sequences, approximately 15% seen once. The material was whole blood, obtained at baseline. The receptors stem from an adult who was a healthcare worker with PCR-confirmed SARS-CoV-2 infection or an uninfected control (not recorded which). Each CDR3 is given with its conserved first and last residue. The D gene is left open where the match is weak. Expanded clones get a size class; other rows say once, few or many, or leave the size out.

-,TRBV28,-,TRBJ1-1,CASSLRLERAFF,TGTGCCAGCAGTCTCCGACTAGAGAGAGCTTTCTTT
many,TRBV7-9,-,TRBJ2-1,CASGGDVSYNEQFF,TGTGCCAGCGGCGGGGACGTTTCCTACAATGAGCAGTTCTTC
few,TRBV4-3,TRBD2,TRBJ2-7,CASSPSLAGGTYEQYF,TGCGCCAGCAGCCCGTCACTAGCGGGAGGCACCTACGAGCAGTACTTC
many,TRBV12-3/TRBV12-4,TRBD1,TRBJ2-1,CASILAMDRGNEQFF,TGTGCCAGCATCCTAGCCATGGACAGGGGCAATGAGCAGTTCTTC
few,TRBV30,-,TRBJ2-1,CAWSLSVNEQFF,TGTGCCTGGAGTCTGTCAGTCAATGAGCAGTTCTTC
-,TRBV13,TRBD2,TRBJ2-1,CASTKGLAGGNEQFF,TGTGCCAGCACCAAGGGACTAGCGGGAGGGAATGAGCAGTTCTTC
-,TRBV6-5,TRBD2,TRBJ2-2,CASSDGLAGAAWELFF,TGTGCCAGCAGTGACGGACTAGCGGGAGCAGCGTGGGAGCTGTTTTTT
-,TRBV29-1,-,TRBJ1-1,CSVEKSGSTEAFF,TGCAGCGTTGAAAAGTCTGGGAGCACTGAAGCTTTCTTT
-,TRBV10-3,TRBD1,TRBJ1-5,CAISPGQGDQPQHF,TGTGCCATCAGTCCGGGACAGGGTGATCAGCCCCAGCATTTT
-,TRBV20-1,TRBD2,TRBJ2-5,CSAREAGRGETQYF,TGCAGTGCTAGAGAAGCGGGAAGGGGAGAGACCCAGTACTTC
-,TRBV19,TRBD2,TRBJ2-2,CASRGLAGGVNTGELFF,TGTGCCAGTCGCGGACTAGCGGGAGGGGTGAACACCGGGGAGCTGTTTTTT
-,TRBV6-6,-,TRBJ1-4,CASSYWPREKLFF,TGTGCCAGCAGTTACTGGCCACGGGAAAAACTGTTTTTT
-,TRBV6-5,-,TRBJ2-1,CASAEGGSSYNEQFF,TGTGCCAGCGCGGAGGGGGGTAGCTCCTACAATGAGCAGTTCTTC
-,TRBV11-2,-,TRBJ1-1,CASSWRANTEAFF,TGTGCCAGCAGCTGGAGGGCGAACACTGAAGCTTTCTTT
-,TRBV28,TRBD2,TRBJ2-5,CASSLNWEGLAQYF,TGTGCCAGCAGTTTAAACTGGGAGGGGTTGGCCCAGTACTTC
-,TRBV2,-,TRBJ1-1,CASSGQSTEAFF,TGTGCCAGCAGTGGACAGTCCACTGAAGCTTTCTTT
few,TRBV24-1,-,TRBJ2-6,CATSDSSGANVLTF,TGTGCCACCAGTGATAGCTCTGGGGCCAACGTCCTGACTTTC
many,TRBV20-1,-,TRBJ2-1,CSARRGSGPTYNEQFF,TGCAGTGCTAGAAGAGGAAGCGGACCAACTTACAATGAGCAGTTCTTC
-,TRBV6-5,-,TRBJ1-1,CASSYSWGVAEAFF,TGTGCCAGCAGTTACTCTTGGGGTGTCGCTGAAGCTTTCTTT